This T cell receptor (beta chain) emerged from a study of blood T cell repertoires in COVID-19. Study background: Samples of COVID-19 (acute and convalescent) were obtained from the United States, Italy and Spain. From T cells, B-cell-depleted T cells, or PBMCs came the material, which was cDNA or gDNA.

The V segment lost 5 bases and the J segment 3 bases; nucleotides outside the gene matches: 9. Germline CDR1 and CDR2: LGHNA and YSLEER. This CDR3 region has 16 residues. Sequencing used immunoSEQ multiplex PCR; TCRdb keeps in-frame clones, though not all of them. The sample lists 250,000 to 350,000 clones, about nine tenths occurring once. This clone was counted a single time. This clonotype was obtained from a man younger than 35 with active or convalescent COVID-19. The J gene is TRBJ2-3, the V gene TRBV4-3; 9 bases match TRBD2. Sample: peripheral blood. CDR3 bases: TGCGCCAGCAGCAACTCGCGGGGGGGCCTTACAGATACGCAGTATTTT. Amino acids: CASSNSRGGLTDTQYF.